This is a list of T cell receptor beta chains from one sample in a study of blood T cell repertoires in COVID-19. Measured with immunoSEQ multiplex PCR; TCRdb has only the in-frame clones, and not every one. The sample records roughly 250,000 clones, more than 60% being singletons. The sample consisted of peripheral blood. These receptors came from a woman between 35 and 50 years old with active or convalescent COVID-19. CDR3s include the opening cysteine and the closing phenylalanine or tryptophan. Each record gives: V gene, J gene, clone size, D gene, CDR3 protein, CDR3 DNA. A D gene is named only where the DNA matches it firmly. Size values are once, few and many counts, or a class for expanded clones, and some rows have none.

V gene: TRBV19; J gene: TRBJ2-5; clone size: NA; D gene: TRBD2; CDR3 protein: CASSATGLAGSGETQYF; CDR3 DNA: TGTGCCAGTAGTGCGACCGGACTAGCGGGTTCGGGAGAGACCCAGTACTTC
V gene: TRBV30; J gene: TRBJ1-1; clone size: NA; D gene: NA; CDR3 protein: CAWSSQDSTEAFF; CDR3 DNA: TGTGCCTGGAGTTCCCAGGACAGCACTGAAGCTTTCTTT
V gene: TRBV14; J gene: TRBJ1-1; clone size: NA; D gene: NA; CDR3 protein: CASSQDSGWNTEAFF; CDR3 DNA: TGTGCCAGCAGCCAAGATAGCGGATGGAACACTGAAGCTTTCTTT
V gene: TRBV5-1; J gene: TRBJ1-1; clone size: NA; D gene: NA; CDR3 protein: CASSFGGDIMNTEAFF; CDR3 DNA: TGCGCCAGCAGCTTTGGGGGGGACATTATGAACACTGAAGCTTTCTTT
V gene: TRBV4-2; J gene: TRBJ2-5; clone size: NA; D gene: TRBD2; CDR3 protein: CASSQGSGAQETQYF; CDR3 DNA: TGTGCCAGCAGCCAGGGCAGCGGGGCTCAAGAGACCCAGTACTTC
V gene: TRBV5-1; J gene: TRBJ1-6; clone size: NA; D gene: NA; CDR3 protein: CASSVAPTGNNSPLHF; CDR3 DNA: TGCGCCAGCAGCGTGGCCCCTACAGGAAACAATTCACCCCTCCACTTT
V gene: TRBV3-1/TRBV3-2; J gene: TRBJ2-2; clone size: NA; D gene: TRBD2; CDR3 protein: CASSTRGLAVPGELFF; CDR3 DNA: TGTGCCAGCAGCACTCGCGGACTAGCGGTGCCCGGGGAGCTGTTTTTT
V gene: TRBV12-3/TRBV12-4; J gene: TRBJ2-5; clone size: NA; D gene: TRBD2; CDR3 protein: CASRGGKTQYF; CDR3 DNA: TGTGCCAGCAGGGGGGGGAAGACCCAGTACTTC
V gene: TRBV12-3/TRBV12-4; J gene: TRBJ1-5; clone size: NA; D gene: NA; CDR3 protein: CASSPGAVPTQHF; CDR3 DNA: TGTGCCAGCAGTCCAGGGGCGGTTCCGACCCAGCATTTT
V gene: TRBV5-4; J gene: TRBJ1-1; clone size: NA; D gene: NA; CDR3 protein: CASSLDGGNTEAFF; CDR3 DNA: TGTGCCAGCAGCTTGGACGGTGGGAACACTGAAGCTTTCTTT
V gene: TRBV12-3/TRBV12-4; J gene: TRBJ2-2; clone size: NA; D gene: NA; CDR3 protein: CASRQTGGELFF; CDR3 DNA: TGTGCCAGCAGACAGACAGGCGGGGAGCTGTTTTTT
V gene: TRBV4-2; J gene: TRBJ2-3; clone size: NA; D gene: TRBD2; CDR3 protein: CASSQRGWRGAGDTQYF; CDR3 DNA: TGTGCCAGCAGCCAGCGAGGCTGGCGGGGGGCCGGAGATACGCAGTATTTT
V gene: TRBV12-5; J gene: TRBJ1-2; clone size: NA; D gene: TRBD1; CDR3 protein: CASGLAGTGGLELNYGYTF; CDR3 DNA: TGTGCTAGTGGTTTGGCCGGGACAGGAGGGTTAGAACTCAACTATGGCTACACCTTC
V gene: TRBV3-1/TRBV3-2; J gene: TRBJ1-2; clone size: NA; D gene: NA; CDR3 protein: CASSHTGRPYGYTF; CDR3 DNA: TGTGCCAGCAGCCACACAGGGAGACCCTATGGCTACACCTTC
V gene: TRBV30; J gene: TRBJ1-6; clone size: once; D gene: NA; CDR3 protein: CAWRGGGNVRSPLHF; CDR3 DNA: TGTGCCTGGAGGGGGGGTGGAAATGTGAGATCACCCCTCCACTTT
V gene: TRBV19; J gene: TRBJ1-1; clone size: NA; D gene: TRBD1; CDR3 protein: CASTLGTGNGNTEAFF; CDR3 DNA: TGTGCCAGTACCCTGGGGACAGGGAATGGAAACACTGAAGCTTTCTTT
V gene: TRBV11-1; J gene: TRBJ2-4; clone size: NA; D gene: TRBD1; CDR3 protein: CASSQGQGVKNIQYF; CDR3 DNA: TGTGCCAGCAGCCAGGGACAGGGAGTCAAAAACATTCAGTACTTC
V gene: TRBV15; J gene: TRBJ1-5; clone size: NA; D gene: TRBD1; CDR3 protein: CATSRKGQLNNQPQHF; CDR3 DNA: TGTGCCACCAGCAGAAAGGGACAGCTAAACAATCAGCCCCAGCATTTT
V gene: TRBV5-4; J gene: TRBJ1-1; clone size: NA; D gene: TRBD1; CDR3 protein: CASSPWANRGNTEAFF; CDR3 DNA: TGTGCCAGCAGCCCGTGGGCCAACAGGGGTAACACTGAAGCTTTCTTT
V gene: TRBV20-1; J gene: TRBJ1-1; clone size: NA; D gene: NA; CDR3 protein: CKGQLNTEAFF; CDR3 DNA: TGCAAAGGACAGTTGAACACTGAAGCTTTCTTT
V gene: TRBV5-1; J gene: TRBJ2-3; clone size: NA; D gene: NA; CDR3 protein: CASSLEGGGYTDTQYF; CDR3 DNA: TGCGCCAGCAGCTTGGAAGGAGGGGGCTACACAGATACGCAGTATTTT
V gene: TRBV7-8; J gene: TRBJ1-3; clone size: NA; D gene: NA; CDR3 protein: CASSARTGISGNTIYF; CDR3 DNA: TGTGCCAGCAGCGCCCGGACGGGGATCTCTGGAAACACCATATATTTT
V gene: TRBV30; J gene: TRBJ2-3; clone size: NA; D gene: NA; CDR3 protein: CAWSEASDTQYF; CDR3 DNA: TGTGCCTGGAGTGAAGCCTCAGATACGCAGTATTTT
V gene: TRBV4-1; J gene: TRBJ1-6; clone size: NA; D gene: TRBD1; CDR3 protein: CASSPGDRNSPLHF; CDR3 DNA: TGCGCCAGCAGCCCGGGGGACAGGAATTCACCCCTCCACTTT
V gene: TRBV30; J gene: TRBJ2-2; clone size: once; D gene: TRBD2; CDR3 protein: CAWSVPGSGGTGELFF; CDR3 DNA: TGTGCCTGGAGTGTACCGGGTAGCGGGGGGACCGGGGAGCTGTTTTTT
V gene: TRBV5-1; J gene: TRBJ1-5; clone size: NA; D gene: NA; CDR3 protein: CASSFPGHSNQPQHF; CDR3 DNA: TGCGCCAGCAGCTTTCCCGGACATAGCAATCAGCCCCAGCATTTT
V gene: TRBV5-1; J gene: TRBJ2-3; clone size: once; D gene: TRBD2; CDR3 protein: CASSLAAGADTQYF; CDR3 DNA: TGCGCCAGCAGCTTGGCGGCGGGGGCAGATACGCAGTATTTT
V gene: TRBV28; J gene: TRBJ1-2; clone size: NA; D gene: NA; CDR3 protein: CASTGGRNYTF; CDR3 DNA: TGTGCCAGCACGGGGGGCAGGAACTACACCTTC
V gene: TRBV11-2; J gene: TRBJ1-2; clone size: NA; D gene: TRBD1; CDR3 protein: CASSGQGGYGYTF; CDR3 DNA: TGTGCCAGCAGCGGACAGGGGGGCTATGGCTACACCTTC
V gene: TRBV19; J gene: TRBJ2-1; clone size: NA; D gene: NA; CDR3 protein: CASSIYNEQFF; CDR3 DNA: TGTGCCAGTAGTATCTATAATGAGCAGTTCTTC